The present entry profiles one T cell receptor (beta chain) with its context. TCRdb's table, derived via immunoSEQ multiplex PCR, lists solely in-frame clones and lacks some. The profile shows 250,000 to 350,000 clones, roughly 90% of them singletons. This specimen belongs to a study of blood T cell repertoires in COVID-19. Study at large: Samples came from the United States, Italy and Spain, spanning acute and convalescent COVID-19.

The V and J ends lost 6 bases and 0 bases respectively, with 15 bases between them. This CDR3 is built from 17 residues. CDR1 is KGHSH and CDR2 is LQKENI in the germline V gene. This receptor was obtained from a woman aged 55-75 years with acute or convalescent COVID-19. The gene calls are TRBV18 and TRBJ2-6, with a possible D match to TRBD2 (5 bases). The specimen was peripheral blood. CDR3 protein: CASSGVNPSSGANVLTF. CDR3 nucleotide sequence: TGTGCCAGCTCGGGAGTTAACCCAAGCTCTGGGGCCAACGTCCTGACTTTC.